This T cell receptor (beta chain) was sequenced in a study of blood T cell repertoires in COVID-19. Study at large: Researchers got acute and convalescent COVID-19 samples from the United States, Italy and Spain. T cells, B-cell-depleted T cells, or PBMCs supplied cDNA or gDNA.

Original processing notes: Amplifying reference gene primers gave estimates of nucleated cell counts. Profiled with immunoSEQ multiplex PCR; TCRdb holds only in-frame clones, not every one. V and J calls plus clone size are reproduced from that table; the DNA served to infer D and trimming. This sample has around 130,000 clones, with 75% to 90% found just once. V was cut by 7 bases and J by 5 bases, with 16 bases left in between. The CDR3 covers 13 residues. In germline, CDR1 is GTSNPN, CDR2 SVGIG (reference sequence). The origin of this receptor is a woman at least 80 years old with acute or convalescent COVID-19. The chain has TRBV30 and TRBJ2-3, with a tentative D call TRBD2 (5 bases). The sample comprised peripheral blood. The CDR3 coding sequence is TGTGCCTTCGGCGGGTTGCTAAAAGATACGCAGTATTTT. It specifies CAFGGLLKDTQYF.